Presented here are 18 T cell receptor beta chains from one specimen sequenced in a study of shared T cell receptors in the human thymus. Using immunoSEQ multiplex PCR, the repertoire was profiled, and TCRdb retains in-frame clones only, with some absent. The repertoire holds hundreds of thousands of clones, with around 87% as singletons. The sample was also linked to a second study, of human thymus T cells.

Sequenced material: thymocytes. All receptors come from a boy younger than two with a congenital heart defect.

The chain links TRBV6-6 to TRBJ1-5; D is ambiguous. The CDR3 has 16 residues. Germline loops: CDR1 MNHNY, CDR2 SVGAGI (reference sequence). The V and J ends lost 3 bases and 6 bases respectively, with 18 bases between them. DNA of the CDR3: TGTGCCAGCAGTTATTTAGTTTATGGGCTCGGTCAGCCCCAGCATTTT. Translating it yields CASSYLVYGLGQPQHF.

This clone was counted a single time. This chain uses TRBV29-1 with TRBJ2-3; 7 nucleotides align to TRBD2. The V gene's germline CDR1 is SQVTM and CDR2 ANQGSEA. CDR3 length equals 15 residues. V dropped 4 bases and J dropped 2; count of bases not matched to a gene: 9. DNA for the CDR3: TGCAGCGTTGCTCCGGGACTATTCCTCACAGATACGCAGTATTTT. Translating gives CSVAPGLFLTDTQYF.

The V and J genes are TRBV4-1 and TRBJ1-4; TRBD1 agrees at 7 bases. Germline V lookup: CDR1 MGHRA, CDR2 YSYEKL. The V gene end was trimmed by 3 bases and the J gene end by 4 bases; junction bases not matched to a gene: 5. This CDR3 comprises 15 residues. CDR3 nucleotides: TGCGCCAGCAGCCACAGCGGACAGGTTAATGAAAAACTGTTTTTT. Protein: CASSHSGQVNEKLFF.

The chain uses TRBV14 and TRBJ2-7; 7 bases are shared with TRBD1. CDR1 is SGHDN, CDR2 FVKESK, per germline. This CDR3 spans 19 amino acids. Trimming removed 0 bases from V and 1 base from J; junction bases left unmatched: 15. The CDR3 nucleotides are TGTGCCAGCAGCCAAGAATCGGGACAGCCGAATTCGTTTTCCTACGAGCAGTACTTC. This translates into CASSQESGQPNSFSYEQYF.

The rearrangement uses TRBV5-6 and TRBJ1-6; D perhaps matches TRBD1 (5 bases). The germline V and J ends were trimmed by 0 bases and 3 bases, with 13 bases remaining between them. CDR1 SGHDT and CDR2 YYEEEE come from the germline V gene. The CDR3 has 17 residues. The chain's CDR3 is CASSLGVLQDYNSPLHF. In DNA form, the CDR3 reads TGTGCCAGCAGCTTGGGGGTTTTACAGGACTATAATTCACCCCTCCACTTT. Together with reference TRBV5-6 and TRBJ1-6, the CDR3 gives the full variable domain: DAGVTQSPTHLIKTRGQQVTLRCSPKSGHDTVSWYQQALGQGPQFIFQYYEEEERQRGNFPDRFSGHQFPNYSSELNVNALLLGDSALYLCASSLGVLQDYNSPLHFGNGTRLTVT.

With regard to this clone: One end of the junction is discordant with germline, which a read error may explain. The J gene is TRBJ2-7, the V gene TRBV27; 10 nucleotides line up with TRBD1. Germline V gene data show CDR1 as MNHEY and CDR2 as SMNVEV (reference sequence). The CDR3 spans 14 residues. The CDR3 region has the DNA TGTGCCAGCAGTTCTGGGACAGGGGAATACGGGCAGTACTTC. It encodes CASSSGTGEYGQYF.

The genes are TRBV4-3 and TRBJ2-3; D call uncertain. Deletions cut 1 base from V and 0 bases from J, with 8 bases between. Germline values: CDR1 LGHNA, CDR2 YSLEER. The CDR3 sequence is 15 residues long. In nucleotides, the CDR3 is TGCGCCAGCAGCCAAGGACACCTTAGCACAGATACGCAGTATTTT. This encodes CASSQGHLSTDTQYF.

This chain connects TRBV7-6 to TRBJ2-5; 12 bases line up with TRBD2. CDR3 length: 16 residues. Germline values: CDR1 SGHVS, CDR2 FNYEAQ. The junction had 10 bases not matched to a gene; V was cut back by 6 bases and J by 5 bases. DNA for the CDR3: TGTGCCAGCAGGCCCCTAGCGGGGGGGTTCAGGGAGACCCAGTACTTC. This gives the protein CASRPLAGGFRETQYF.

The chain is built from TRBV6-1 and TRBJ1-1; no reliable D call. The CDR3 consists of 15 residues. V lost 3 bases, J lost 3 bases, and 14 bases lay in between. Germline values: CDR1 MNHNS, CDR2 SASEGT. DNA of the CDR3: TGTGCCAGCAGTGAGGTTCACCCCGGGGACACTGAAGCTTTCTTT. Protein product: CASSEVHPGDTEAFF.

This clone appeared once. The chain employs TRBV14 and TRBJ2-7; D is undetermined. The CDR3 loop spans 14 amino acids. Germline V CDR1 and CDR2: SGHDN, FVKESK. V dropped 1 base and J dropped 2 bases, with 9 bases sitting between them. This CDR3 is CASSQGGSPYEQYF. The CDR3 DNA sequence: TGTGCCAGCAGCCAAGGAGGTTCCCCCTACGAGCAGTACTTC.

This clone came up a few times. The CDR3 spells CASSFLSGITTRYYGYTF. CDR3 nucleotide sequence: TGTGCCAGCAGTTTCTTGTCAGGGATCACAACCAGGTACTATGGCTACACCTTC. The V call is TRBV28, the J call TRBJ1-2; a weak D match, TRBD1 (5 bases). V was trimmed by 3 bases and J by 3 bases, leaving 23 bases between them. The V gene's germline CDR1 is MDHEN and CDR2 SYDVKM. This CDR3 is 18 amino acids long.

The chain carries TRBV6-5 and TRBJ1-4; TRBD1 aligns across 12 bases. This CDR3 spans 15 amino acids. V shed 0 bases, J shed 13 bases, and the junction held 6 bases outside the gene matches. Per the germline V gene, CDR1 is MNHEY and CDR2 is SVGAGI. The CDR3 nucleotides read TGTGCCAGCAGTTACTCAGGGACAGGGGGCGAGATACTGTTTTTT. Translation: CASSYSGTGGEILFF.

V is TRBV6-1 and J is TRBJ1-3; 7 nucleotides line up with TRBD1. Unmatched junction bases numbered 4, after V lost 7 bases and J lost 4 bases. The CDR3 covers 13 residues. Germline-derived CDR1 and CDR2 are MNHNS and SASEGT. CDR3 nucleotides: TGTGCCAGCAAGGGGGCAAGAGGAAACACCATATATTTT. Translation gives CASKGARGNTIYF.

Here the CDR3 reads CASSSRRTSGPHQQYF. For the CDR3, the DNA is TGTGCCAGCAGCTCGAGAAGGACTAGCGGGCCCCATCAGCAGTACTTC. The genes are TRBV13 and TRBJ2-7; TRBD2 aligns across 11 bases. This CDR3 is built from 16 residues. CDR1 and CDR2 (germline): PRHDT, FYEKMQ (reference sequence). Trimming at V came to 4 bases and at J to 8 bases, leaving 13 bases not matched to a gene.

The chain couples TRBV15 to TRBJ1-2; tentative D call: TRBD1 (5 bases). The CDR3 loop spans 18 amino acids. Trimming pared 3 bases from V and 0 bases from J, leaving 20 bases between. CDR1 is LNHNV, CDR2 YYDKDF, per germline (reference sequence). In DNA form, the CDR3 reads TGTGCCACCAGCAGGGGATCACCAGGGAGGCCTTCTAACTATGGCTACACCTTC. Amino acid sequence: CATSRGSPGRPSNYGYTF.

The chain joins TRBV6-4 to TRBJ2-1, with D tentatively TRBD2 (5 bases). Looked up from germline, CDR1 is MRHNA and CDR2 is SNTAGT. This CDR3 contains 15 residues. V was trimmed by 3 bases and J by 6 bases, leaving 15 bases between them. CDR3 region: CASSEVGDGGNEQFF. The CDR3 DNA is TGTGCCAGCAGTGAGGTTGGTGACGGAGGCAATGAGCAGTTCTTC.

This chain joins TRBV7-9 and TRBJ2-3, with a tentative D call TRBD1 (5 bases). CDR3 size: 16 residues. The V end lost 9 bases, the J end lost 0 bases, and 19 bases lay between the germline ends. Per germline, CDR1 SEHNR and CDR2 FQNEAQ (reference sequence). CDR3 residues: CASLSHAGSSTDTQYF. CDR3 DNA sequence: TGTGCCAGTCTTTCCCACGCAGGGTCTAGCACAGATACGCAGTATTTT.

The chain joins TRBV12-5 to TRBJ1-1; TRBD1 aligns across 7 bases. The CDR3 covers 18 residues. Germline CDR1 is LGHNT and CDR2 is FRNRAP. V lost 6 bases and J lost 1; bases outside the gene matches: 17. The DNA of the CDR3 is TGTGCTAGTGGGACAGGGTCAAACGGTCTTAATGCGAACACTGAAGCTTTCTTT. Translation: CASGTGSNGLNANTEAFF.